A selection of T cell receptor beta chains follows, all from one sample in a study of blood T cell repertoires in COVID-19. Profiled with immunoSEQ multiplex PCR; TCRdb holds only in-frame clones, not every one. Here the sample spans more than 150,000 clones, about 80% being singletons. The sample consisted of PBMCs or T cells enriched from blood (not recorded which). Source of these receptors: a man aged 55 to 69 who had been exposed to COVID-19. Both conserved end residues are part of each CDR3. The D gene is left open where the match is weak.

cdr3_aa d_call j_call v_call
CASSYGQGMSQETQYF - TRBJ2-5 TRBV6-2/TRBV6-3
CASSVAGTDFGNTIYF - TRBJ1-3 TRBV9
CASSPRIPGELFF - TRBJ2-2 TRBV2
CASSLDGRGGRAEAFF - TRBJ1-1 TRBV6-5
CASSRPGSNTGELFF - TRBJ2-2 TRBV5-6
CASSVAAGGVPNEQFF TRBD2 TRBJ2-1 TRBV9
CASRGGVNTEAFF - TRBJ1-1 TRBV27
CSVDPGGLYGYTF TRBD1 TRBJ1-2 TRBV29-1
CASSLARGGYTF - TRBJ1-2 TRBV5-6
CASSQDLTGANTEAFF TRBD1 TRBJ1-1 TRBV5-4
CASSSPTTPRGYNSPLHF - TRBJ1-6 TRBV19
CASRRQGGLAYGYTF TRBD1 TRBJ1-2 TRBV27
CASEGVNYNEQFF - TRBJ2-1 TRBV7-9
CASSPRLEGGYTF - TRBJ1-2 TRBV3-1/TRBV3-2
CASLDRGGTSGEQFF TRBD2 TRBJ2-1 TRBV19
CASSSEGVNEQFF - TRBJ2-1 TRBV7-3
CATSRDELDRTYGYTF TRBD1 TRBJ1-2 TRBV15